A single T cell receptor (beta chain) is shown here with its context. In this sample, this clonotype turned up a few times. Its antigen is not yet known. Base qualities are not at hand, and no much larger clone is one base apart. This sample was included in a study of CD8 T cells in ankylosing spondylitis (dated by TCRdb to between 2016 and 2019). About the full investigation: To find TCR variants linked to disease, the study profiled T cell receptor beta repertoires in ankylosing spondylitis patients and healthy donors. In total, the full study cohort was made up of 110 or so healthy donors and approximately 24 ankylosing spondylitis patients. Peripheral blood was sampled, and synovial fluid was also collected from ankylosing spondylitis patients. General findings and caveats noted by the study authors: Some motif variants had previously been reported in the synovial fluid and blood of reactive arthritis patients, which suggests shared mechanisms of disease initiation. The disease-linked clones were reported as significantly enriched in matched synovial fluid samples from ankylosing spondylitis patients. A TCR beta motif made up of several highly homologous amino acid variants appeared to be characteristic of blood from ankylosing spondylitis patients. The disease-linked clones showed a CD8+ phenotype and occurred at relatively low frequencies in peripheral blood.

The data were produced on an Illumina MiSeq. TCR beta libraries were prepared by quantitative 5'-RACE with molecular barcodes. Per the source publication's procedure: A new computational method, built on a probabilistic model of VDJ rearrangement, was used to identify disease-linked TCR variants. In TCRdb, the public reads were trimmed at Q25 with fastp and aligned with MiXCR, with productive beta chains retained. Duplicate CDR3 protein sequences are folded into a single record with the most common DNA and genes. In this record, the V and J calls reflect TCRdb's handling and not the investigators' own analysis. The sample includes 35,000 to 40,000 distinct CDR3 sequences, with about 17% observed a single time. The ten top clones hold about 49% of the sample. The CDR3, cysteine through phenylalanine, is 13 amino acids long. The entry retains the CDR3 DNA only, 39 bases that are in frame from base 1. V is cut back by 8 bases and J by 7 bases, with 5 bases in the junction unmatched. CDR1 and CDR2 are drawn from the germline V gene: MNHEY, SVGEGT.

The chain was built from TRBV6-2 or TRBV6-3 and TRBJ1-6; 7 bases in the middle match TRBD1. The origin of this receptor is a male donor with ankylosing spondylitis or in good health (not recorded which). The specimen was blood. The encoded CDR3 is CASAEGANSPLHF. In nucleotide form, the sequence is TGTGCCAGCGCGGAGGGGGCGAATTCACCCCTCCACTTT.